This is a list of T cell receptor beta chains from one sample in a study of yellow fever vaccine responses in identical twins. TCRdb re-analysed the RT-PCR reads in MiXCR, keeping a single row per CDR3 protein. The repertoire holds under 9,000 distinct CDR3 sequences, with over 80% as singletons. This material consisted of T cells from blood (PBMCs), unsorted or a sorted subset (not recorded which), taken before or after yellow fever vaccination (not recorded which). The receptor set was obtained from a woman between 18 and 29 years old who received the yellow fever vaccine. CDR3s include the opening cysteine and the closing phenylalanine or tryptophan.

V gene: TRBV29-1
CDR3 length: 13
J gene: TRBJ1-2
CDR3 protein: CSVERGLGNGYTF

V gene: TRBV24-1
CDR3 length: 16
J gene: TRBJ2-1
CDR3 protein: CATSDSGTGSYNEQFF

V gene: TRBV27
CDR3 length: 14
J gene: TRBJ2-7
CDR3 protein: CASSLSIATYEQYF

V gene: TRBV10-1
CDR3 length: 16
J gene: TRBJ1-3
CDR3 protein: CASPHRAGSSGNTIYF

V gene: TRBV6-5
CDR3 length: 14
J gene: TRBJ1-2
CDR3 protein: CASSYSGANYGYTF

V gene: TRBV20-1
CDR3 length: 11
J gene: TRBJ1-1
CDR3 protein: CSASRYEGAFF

V gene: TRBV2
CDR3 length: 13
J gene: TRBJ2-6
CDR3 protein: CASSDLPGNVLTF

V gene: TRBV2
CDR3 length: 14
J gene: TRBJ2-7
CDR3 protein: CASSQMPIAAEQYF

V gene: TRBV15
CDR3 length: 15
J gene: TRBJ2-5
CDR3 protein: CATSRVLSGVETQYF

V gene: TRBV11-3
CDR3 length: 15
J gene: TRBJ2-3
CDR3 protein: CASSSMTGIADTQYF

V gene: TRBV29-1
CDR3 length: 14
J gene: TRBJ2-5
CDR3 protein: CSVTSVHRQETQYF

V gene: TRBV7-6
CDR3 length: 16
J gene: TRBJ2-5
CDR3 protein: CASSLGTSGDQETQYF

V gene: TRBV3-1
CDR3 length: 15
J gene: TRBJ2-3
CDR3 protein: CASSQEAGGLDTQYF

V gene: TRBV12-3/TRBV12-4
CDR3 length: 13
J gene: TRBJ1-4
CDR3 protein: CASSFIVTEKLFF

V gene: TRBV7-9
CDR3 length: 14
J gene: TRBJ2-1
CDR3 protein: CVPGGGTSVHEQFF

V gene: TRBV5-4
CDR3 length: 15
J gene: TRBJ2-5
CDR3 protein: CASSLGAVSGETQYF

V gene: TRBV7-3
CDR3 length: 15
J gene: TRBJ2-7
CDR3 protein: CASSLLGQGPYEQYF

V gene: TRBV20-1
CDR3 length: 15
J gene: TRBJ2-1
CDR3 protein: CSAKHTSGSYNEQFF

V gene: TRBV11-2
CDR3 length: 16
J gene: TRBJ2-1
CDR3 protein: CASSPPRTSGSYEQFF

V gene: TRBV10-3
CDR3 length: 13
J gene: TRBJ2-1
CDR3 protein: CAATRDSSNEQFF